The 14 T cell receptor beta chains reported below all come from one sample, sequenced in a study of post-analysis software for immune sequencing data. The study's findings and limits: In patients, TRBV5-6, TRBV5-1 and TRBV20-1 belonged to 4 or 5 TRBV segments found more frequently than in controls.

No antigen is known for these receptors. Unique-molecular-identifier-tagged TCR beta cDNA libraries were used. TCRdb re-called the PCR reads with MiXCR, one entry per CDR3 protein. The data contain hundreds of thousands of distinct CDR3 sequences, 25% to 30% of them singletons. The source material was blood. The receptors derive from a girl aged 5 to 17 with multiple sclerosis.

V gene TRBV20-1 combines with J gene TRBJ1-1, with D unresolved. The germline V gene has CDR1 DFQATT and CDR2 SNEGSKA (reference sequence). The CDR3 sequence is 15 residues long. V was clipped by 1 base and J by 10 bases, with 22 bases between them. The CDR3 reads CSARVWTTVVESAFF. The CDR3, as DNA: TGCAGTGCTAGAGTTTGGACGACGGTTGTTGAATCAGCTTTCTTT.

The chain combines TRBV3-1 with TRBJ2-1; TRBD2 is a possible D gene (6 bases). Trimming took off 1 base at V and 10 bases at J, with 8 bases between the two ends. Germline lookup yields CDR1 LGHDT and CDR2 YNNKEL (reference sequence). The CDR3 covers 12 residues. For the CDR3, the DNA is TGTGCCAGCAGCCAAGCCCTAGCGGAGCAGTTCTTC. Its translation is CASSQALAEQFF.

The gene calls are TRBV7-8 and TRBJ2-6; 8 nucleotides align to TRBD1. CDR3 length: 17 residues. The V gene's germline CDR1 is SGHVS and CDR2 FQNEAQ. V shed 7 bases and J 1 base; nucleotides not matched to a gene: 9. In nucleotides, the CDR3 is TGTGCCAGCACGAAGGACAGGGTGGGTTCTGGGGCCAACGTCCTGACTTTC. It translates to CASTKDRVGSGANVLTF.

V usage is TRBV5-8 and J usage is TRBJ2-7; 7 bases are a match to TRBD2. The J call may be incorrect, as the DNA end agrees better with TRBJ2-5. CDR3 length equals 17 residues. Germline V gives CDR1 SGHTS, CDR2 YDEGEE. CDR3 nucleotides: TGTGCCAGCAGCTTGGTGGCTGGCGGGAGTGCTCGAGAGACCCAGTACTTC. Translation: CASSLVAGGSARETQYF.

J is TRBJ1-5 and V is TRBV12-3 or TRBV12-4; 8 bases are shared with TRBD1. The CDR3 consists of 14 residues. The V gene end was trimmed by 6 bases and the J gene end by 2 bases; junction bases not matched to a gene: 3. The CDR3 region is CASRDRVGNQPQHF. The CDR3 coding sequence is TGTGCCAGCAGGGACAGGGTGGGCAATCAGCCCCAGCATTTT.

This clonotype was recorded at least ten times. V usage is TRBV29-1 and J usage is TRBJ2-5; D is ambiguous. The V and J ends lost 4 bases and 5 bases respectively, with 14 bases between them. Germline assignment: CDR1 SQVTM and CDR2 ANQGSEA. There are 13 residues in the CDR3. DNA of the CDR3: TGCAGCGTTGCCCCCAACCGACGGGAGACCCAGTACTTC. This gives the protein CSVAPNRRETQYF.

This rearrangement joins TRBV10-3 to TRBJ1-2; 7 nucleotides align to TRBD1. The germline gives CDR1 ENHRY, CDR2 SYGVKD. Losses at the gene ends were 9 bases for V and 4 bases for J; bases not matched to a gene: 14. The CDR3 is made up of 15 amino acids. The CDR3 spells CAINPGGTTTYGYTF. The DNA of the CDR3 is TGTGCCATAAACCCAGGGGGGACAACAACCTATGGCTACACCTTC.

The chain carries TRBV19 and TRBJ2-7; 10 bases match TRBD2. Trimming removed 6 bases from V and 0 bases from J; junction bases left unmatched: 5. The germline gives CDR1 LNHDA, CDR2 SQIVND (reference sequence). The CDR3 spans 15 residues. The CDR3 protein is CASSPTSGYSYEQYF. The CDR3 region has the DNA TGTGCCAGTAGCCCGACTAGCGGGTACTCCTACGAGCAGTACTTC.

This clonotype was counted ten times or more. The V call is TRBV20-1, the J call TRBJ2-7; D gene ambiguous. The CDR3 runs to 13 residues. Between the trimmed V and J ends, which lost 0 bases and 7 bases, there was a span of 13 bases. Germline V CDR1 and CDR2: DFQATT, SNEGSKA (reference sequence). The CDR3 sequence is CSARDWKGWEQYF. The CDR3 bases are TGCAGTGCTAGAGATTGGAAAGGGTGGGAGCAGTACTTC.

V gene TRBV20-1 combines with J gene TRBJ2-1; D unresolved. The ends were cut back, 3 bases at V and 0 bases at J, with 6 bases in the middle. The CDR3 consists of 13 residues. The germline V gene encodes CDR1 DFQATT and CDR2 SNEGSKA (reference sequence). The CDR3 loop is CSASRSSYNEQFF. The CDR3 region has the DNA TGCAGTGCTAGTCGTAGCTCCTACAATGAGCAGTTCTTC.

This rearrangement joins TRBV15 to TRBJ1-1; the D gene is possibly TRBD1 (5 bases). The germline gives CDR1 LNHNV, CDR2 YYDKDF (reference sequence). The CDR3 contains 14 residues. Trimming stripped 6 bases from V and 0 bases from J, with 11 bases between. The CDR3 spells CATRAGGVNTEAFF. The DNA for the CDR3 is TGTGCCACCAGGGCGGGGGGGGTGAACACTGAAGCTTTCTTT.

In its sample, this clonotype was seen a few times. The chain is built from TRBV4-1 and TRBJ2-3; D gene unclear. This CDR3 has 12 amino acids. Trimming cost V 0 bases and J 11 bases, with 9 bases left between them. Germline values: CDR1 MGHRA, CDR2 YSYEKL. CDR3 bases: TGCGCCAGCAGCCAAGACCCCTCTAGGCAGTATTTT. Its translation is CASSQDPSRQYF.

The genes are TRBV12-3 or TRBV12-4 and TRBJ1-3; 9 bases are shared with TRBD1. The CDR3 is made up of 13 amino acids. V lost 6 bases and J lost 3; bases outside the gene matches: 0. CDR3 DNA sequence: TGTGCCAGCAGGGACAGGGGTGGAAACACCATATATTTT. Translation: CASRDRGGNTIYF.

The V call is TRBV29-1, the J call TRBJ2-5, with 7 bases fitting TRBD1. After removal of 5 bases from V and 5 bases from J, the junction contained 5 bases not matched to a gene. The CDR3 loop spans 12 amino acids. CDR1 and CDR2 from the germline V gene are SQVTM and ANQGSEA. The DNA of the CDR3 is TGCAGCGTTCCAAAGGGACAGGAGACCCAGTACTTC. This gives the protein CSVPKGQETQYF. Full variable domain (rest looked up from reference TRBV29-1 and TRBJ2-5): SAVISQKPSRDICQRGTSLTIQCQVDSQVTMMFWYRQQPGQSLTLIATANQGSEATYESGFVIDKFPISRPNLTFSTLTVSNMSPEDSSIYLCSVPKGQETQYFGPGTRLLVL.